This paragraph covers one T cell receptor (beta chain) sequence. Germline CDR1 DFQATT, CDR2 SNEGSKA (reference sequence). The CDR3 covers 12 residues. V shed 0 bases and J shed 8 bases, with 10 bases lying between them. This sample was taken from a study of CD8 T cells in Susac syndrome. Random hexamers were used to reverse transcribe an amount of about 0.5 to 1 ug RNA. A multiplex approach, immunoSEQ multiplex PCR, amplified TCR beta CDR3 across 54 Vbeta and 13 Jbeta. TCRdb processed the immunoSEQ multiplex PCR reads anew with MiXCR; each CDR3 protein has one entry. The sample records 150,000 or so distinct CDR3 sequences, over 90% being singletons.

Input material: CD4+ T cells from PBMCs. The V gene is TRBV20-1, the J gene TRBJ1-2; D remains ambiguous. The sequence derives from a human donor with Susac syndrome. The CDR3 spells CSARESLWGYTF. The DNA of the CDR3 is TGCAGTGCTAGAGAGTCCCTGTGGGGCTACACCTTC.